These 25 T cell receptor beta chains share one sample of origin, sequenced in a study of shared clonotypes between healthy human individuals. The protocol was immunoSEQ multiplex PCR, while the TCRdb copy is restricted to in-frame clones and leaves out a portion. The repertoire includes around 1.4 million clones, roughly 98.5% of them detected once, and approximately 0.4% sits in the top ten. The sample consisted of naive CD4+ T cells sorted from blood. Subset of the sample: CD45RA+ positively selected. These receptors came from a man younger than 40 in good health.

The chain joins TRBV2 to TRBJ2-5, with a weak D call TRBD1 (7 bases). The CDR3 has 13 residues. Trimming stripped 3 bases from V and 4 bases from J, with 9 bases between. From germline, CDR1 is SNHLY and CDR2 FYNNEI. CDR3 sequence (DNA): TGTGCCAGCAGTGACAGGGGGGTAGAGACCCAGTACTTC. Protein: CASSDRGVETQYF.

Comment on this clone: At the DNA level, this CDR3 is encoded by other sequences in the same sample as well. The chain has TRBV5-1 and TRBJ2-2, with D unresolved. This CDR3 comprises 14 residues. Germline values: CDR1 SGHRS, CDR2 YFSETQ. Trimming took off 4 bases at V and 2 bases at J, with 9 bases between the two ends. Written as DNA, the CDR3 is TGCGCCAGCAGCCGAGACACAAACACCGGGGAGCTGTTTTTT. Its protein is CASSRDTNTGELFF.

The chain carries TRBV9 and TRBJ2-3; D not certain. Trimming took 0 bases from V and 2 from J, leaving 7 bases between them. This CDR3 contains 14 residues. The germline gives CDR1 SGDLS, CDR2 YYNGEE. CDR3: CASSVASDTDTQYF. The CDR3 nucleotides are TGTGCCAGCAGCGTAGCCTCAGACACAGATACGCAGTATTTT.

V and J are TRBV18 and TRBJ2-5; TRBD1 might be the D (6 bases). The length of the CDR3 is 13 residues. Looked up from germline, CDR1 is KGHSH and CDR2 is LQKENI. Trimming shortened V by 4 bases and J by 5 bases, and 11 bases separated the two germline ends. CDR3 DNA sequence: TGTGCCAGCTCACTAGGGGGAGAGGAGACCCAGTACTTC. Protein sequence: CASSLGGEETQYF.

This rearrangement joins TRBV19 to TRBJ2-1; D is possibly TRBD2 (5 bases). This CDR3 contains 18 residues. V shed 3 bases and J shed 9 bases, with 27 bases lying between them. CDR1 LNHDA and CDR2 SQIVND come from the germline V gene (reference sequence). CDR3 in DNA: TGTGCCAGTAGTATCCGGGCAGGACTCTACGCACTCGGCCCTGAGCAGTTCTTC. Protein: CASSIRAGLYALGPEQFF.

The rearrangement joins TRBV28 to TRBJ2-7; TRBD2 matches 14 bases. Germline V gives CDR1 MDHEN, CDR2 SYDVKM. CDR3 length equals 16 residues. V lost 5 bases and J lost 7; bases outside the gene matches: 10. In nucleotides, the CDR3 is TGTGCCAGCAGTCCCACGACTAGCGGGAGGGCCAGGGAGCAGTACTTC. It encodes CASSPTTSGRAREQYF.

The gene calls are TRBV19 and TRBJ2-4; the match to TRBD1 covers 8 bases. Germline values: CDR1 LNHDA, CDR2 SQIVND (reference sequence). V was pared by 7 bases and J by 4 bases, with 9 bases of the junction left unmatched. The CDR3 contains 15 residues. In DNA, the CDR3 is TGTGCCAGTAAAGAAGACAGGGGATTTAAAAACATTCAGTACTTC. It is translated as CASKEDRGFKNIQYF.

On this clone itself: A read error may account for a junction end that differs from germline. The chain carries TRBV19 and TRBJ2-7; 8 bases agree with TRBD2. CDR3 length: 14 residues. Germline CDR1 reads LNHDA; CDR2 reads SQIVND (reference sequence). The CDR3 DNA follows: TGTGCCAGTAGTCCCAGGACTAGCTCCCACGAGCAGTACTTC. As protein: CASSPRTSSHEQYF.

This rearrangement joins TRBV5-1 to TRBJ2-5; D is unresolved. The length of the CDR3 is 15 residues. Trimming stripped 0 bases from V and 2 bases from J, with 11 bases between. Per germline, CDR1 SGHRS and CDR2 YFSETQ. CDR3 amino acids: CASSLVRRVQETQYF. Written as DNA, the CDR3 is TGCGCCAGCAGCTTGGTTCGTAGGGTTCAAGAGACCCAGTACTTC.

This chain joins TRBV19 and TRBJ1-2; D unclear. This CDR3 contains 14 residues. CDR1 is LNHDA and CDR2 is SQIVND in the germline V gene (reference sequence). V gave up 3 bases and J gave up 2 bases, with 10 bases separating them. CDR3 DNA: TGTGCCAGTAGTATCCCTCCCATCAACTATGGCTACACCTTC. Translated, it gives CASSIPPINYGYTF.

The J gene is TRBJ1-1, the V gene TRBV30; no clear D gene. This CDR3 has 14 residues. Germline V lookup: CDR1 GTSNPN, CDR2 SVGIG (reference sequence). Trimming took off 0 bases at V and 3 bases at J, with 11 bases between the two ends. In nucleotides, the CDR3 is TGTGCCTGGAGTGTGTCTGGATTGTACACTGAAGCTTTCTTT. This gives the protein CAWSVSGLYTEAFF.

The rearrangement links TRBV19 to TRBJ1-5; D not resolved. V was pared by 6 bases and J by 7 bases, with 13 bases between. The CDR3 spans 13 residues. In germline, CDR1 is LNHDA, CDR2 SQIVND (reference sequence). CDR3 region: CASRAVWGQPQHF. CDR3 DNA sequence: TGTGCCAGTAGAGCCGTTTGGGGACAGCCCCAGCATTTT.

The gene calls are TRBV5-8 and TRBJ2-7; D gene uncertain. The CDR3 has 13 residues. V lost 4 bases to trimming and J lost 6 bases, with 14 bases between them. CDR1 SGHTS and CDR2 YDEGEE come from the germline V gene. The DNA for the CDR3 is TGTGCCAGCAGCCGCGGAAGTCCTGGCGAGCAGTACTTC. Protein sequence: CASSRGSPGEQYF.

The CDR3 region has the DNA TGTGCCAGCAGCCAAGGGCCAGGGCAGTTCTTC. It encodes CASSQGPGQFF. V and J are TRBV14 and TRBJ2-1; D is unclear. The germline V gene encodes CDR1 SGHDN and CDR2 FVKESK. The germline V and J ends were trimmed by 1 base and 12 bases, with 7 bases remaining between them. The CDR3 is 11 residues long.

CDR3 region: CASSSRERDITGELFF. CDR3 nucleotides: TGCGCCAGCAGCTCCAGGGAGCGGGATATTACCGGGGAGCTGTTTTTT. The V call is TRBV5-1, the J call TRBJ2-2; 7 nucleotides match TRBD2. Per germline, CDR1 SGHRS and CDR2 YFSETQ. V was pared by 3 bases and J by 5 bases, with 10 bases of the junction left unmatched. The CDR3 runs to 16 residues.

The rearrangement uses TRBV9 and TRBJ2-2; D perhaps matches TRBD2 (5 bases). Trimming took 4 bases from V and 3 from J, leaving 13 bases between them. The CDR3 has 15 residues. The germline V gene has CDR1 SGDLS and CDR2 YYNGEE. For the CDR3, the DNA is TGTGCCAGCAGCCCGGACCCCGGGGACACCGGGGAGCTGTTTTTT. This gives the protein CASSPDPGDTGELFF. Drawing the rest from reference TRBV9 and TRBJ2-2, the complete variable domain is DSGVTQTPKHLITATGQRVTLRCSPRSGDLSVYWYQQSLDQGLQFLIQYYNGEERAKGNILERFSAQQFPDLHSELNLSSLELGDSALYFCASSPDPGDTGELFFGEGSRLTVL.

On this clone: In the same sample, other DNA sequences code for this CDR3. The chain uses TRBV29-1 and TRBJ2-5; a possible D gene is TRBD2 (6 bases). The CDR3 loop spans 12 amino acids. The germline gives CDR1 SQVTM, CDR2 ANQGSEA. V lost 2 bases, J lost 4 bases, and 8 bases lay in between. The chain's CDR3 is CSVESGGETQYF. CDR3 nucleotides: TGCAGCGTTGAATCCGGGGGAGAGACCCAGTACTTC. Together with reference TRBV29-1 and TRBJ2-5, the CDR3 gives the full variable domain: SAVISQKPSRDICQRGTSLTIQCQVDSQVTMMFWYRQQPGQSLTLIATANQGSEATYESGFVIDKFPISRPNLTFSTLTVSNMSPEDSSIYLCSVESGGETQYFGPGTRLLVL.

Details on this clone: Other DNA sequences in this specimen translate into the identical CDR3. The V gene is TRBV28, the J gene TRBJ2-1; 11 bases fit TRBD1. Germline lookup yields CDR1 MDHEN and CDR2 SYDVKM. J lost 4 bases, V lost 2 bases, and 1 base had no gene match. The CDR3 contains 15 residues. Written as DNA, the CDR3 is TGTGCCAGCAGTTTAGGGACAGGGGGGTACAATGAGCAGTTCTTC. Protein product: CASSLGTGGYNEQFF.

The gene calls are TRBV7-9 and TRBJ2-5, with D perhaps matching TRBD2 (6 bases). Germline CDR1 reads SEHNR; CDR2 reads FQNEAQ (reference sequence). Trimming shortened V by 5 bases and J by 3 bases, and 16 bases separated the two germline ends. The CDR3 loop spans 15 amino acids. The CDR3 coding sequence is TGTGCCAGCAGCGGCTTTGTAGCGGATAAAGAGACCCAGTACTTC. This gives the protein CASSGFVADKETQYF.

This rearrangement joins TRBV18 to TRBJ2-7; TRBD1 aligns across 7 bases. The CDR3 length is 15 residues. The V and J ends lost 3 bases and 0 bases, in that order; junction bases with no gene match: 5. Germline V lookup: CDR1 KGHSH, CDR2 LQKENI. In DNA form, the CDR3 reads TGTGCCAGCTCACCGGGCAGGGGGTTCTCCTACGAGCAGTACTTC. It yields the protein CASSPGRGFSYEQYF.

The chain is built from TRBV10-3 and TRBJ2-2; D is perhaps TRBD2 (5 bases). CDR1 is ENHRY, CDR2 SYGVKD, per germline. V lost 0 bases to trimming and J lost 7 bases, with 15 bases between them. CDR3 length: 16 amino acids. The CDR3 loop reads CAISESDRGSSGELFF. The CDR3 coding sequence is TGTGCCATCAGTGAGTCGGATCGGGGAAGTAGCGGGGAGCTGTTTTTT.

This chain connects TRBV5-1 to TRBJ1-2; TRBD1 aligns across 11 bases. Germline CDR1 is SGHRS and CDR2 is YFSETQ. CDR3 length: 15 residues. V lost 0 bases and J lost 4; bases outside the gene matches: 2. The CDR3 DNA follows: TGCGCCAGCAGCTTGGGGGACAGGGGGAGCTATGGCTACACCTTC. It yields the protein CASSLGDRGSYGYTF.

The chain joins TRBV9 to TRBJ2-2, with 7 nucleotides matching TRBD2. From germline, CDR1 is SGDLS and CDR2 YYNGEE. The CDR3 contains 16 residues. V dropped 0 bases and J dropped 4; count of bases not matched to a gene: 6. CDR3 loop: CASSVGAGELTGELFF. The DNA for the CDR3 is TGTGCCAGCAGCGTAGGGGCGGGAGAACTCACCGGGGAGCTGTTTTTT.

This chain connects TRBV4-3 to TRBJ2-1; D is unclear. Germline V gene lookup returns CDR1 LGHNA and CDR2 YSLEER. The CDR3 has 13 residues. V was trimmed by 3 bases and J by 8 bases, leaving 11 bases between them. The CDR3: CASSHVSSDEQFF. The CDR3 DNA reads TGCGCCAGCAGCCATGTATCATCCGATGAGCAGTTCTTC.

Details on this clone: Distinct nucleotide sequences in the sample also encode this CDR3. This chain joins TRBV28 and TRBJ2-7; the D call may be TRBD1 or TRBD2 (6 bases each). With 3 bases removed from V and 6 bases from J, the gap between germline ends came to 12 bases. The CDR3 sequence is 13 residues long. Germline V gene data show CDR1 as MDHEN and CDR2 as SYDVKM. This CDR3 reads CASSFRGPSEQYF. The CDR3 region has the DNA TGTGCCAGCAGTTTCCGGGGGCCCAGCGAGCAGTACTTC. Full variable domain (rest looked up from reference TRBV28 and TRBJ2-7): DVKVTQSSRYLVKRTGEKVFLECVQDMDHENMFWYRQDPGLGLRLIYFSYDVKMKEKGDIPEGYSVSREKKERFSLILESASTNQTSMYLCASSFRGPSEQYFGPGTRLTVT.